The 13 T cell receptor beta chains below all came from one sample that was sequenced in a study of T cells of healthy individuals. In TCRdb, the 5' RACE reads were re-called with MiXCR into one record per CDR3 protein. This table has about 57,000 distinct CDR3 sequences, roughly 17% appearing once. The receptors stem from a human donor in good health.

This clonotype was detected many times. The chain joins TRBV20-1 to TRBJ1-5; D is perhaps TRBD1 (6 bases). Germline loops: CDR1 DFQATT, CDR2 SNEGSKA (reference sequence). CDR3 size: 16 residues. Trimming took off 0 bases at V and 5 bases at J, with 17 bases between the two ends. The CDR3 sequence is CSARDPGGRSDQPQHF. The CDR3 DNA reads TGCAGTGCTAGAGATCCGGGGGGCCGGAGCGATCAGCCCCAGCATTTT.

J is TRBJ2-1 and V is TRBV6-2 or TRBV6-3, with D possibly being TRBD2 (5 bases). Trimming left V 2 bases short and J 7 bases short, with 6 bases between. Germline V gene data show CDR1 as MNHEY and CDR2 as SVGEGT. CDR3 length: 12 amino acids. As DNA, the CDR3 is TGTGCCAGCAGTTACGGGGAGAATGAGCAGTTCTTC. Encoded protein: CASSYGENEQFF.

The chain carries TRBV24-1 and TRBJ2-2, with 8 bases fitting TRBD1. Germline lookup yields CDR1 KGHDR and CDR2 SFDVKD. This CDR3 is 15 amino acids long. The ends lost 4 bases at V and 3 bases at J; junction bases unmatched: 3. CDR3 DNA sequence: TGTGCCACCAGTGAGGGACAGGCCTACACCGGGGAGCTGTTTTTT. It translates to CATSEGQAYTGELFF.

This clonotype was counted a few times. This chain links TRBV7-9 with TRBJ2-2; D perhaps matches TRBD1 (6 bases). The CDR3 totals 15 residues. Per the germline V gene, CDR1 is SEHNR and CDR2 is FQNEAQ (reference sequence). Trimming pared 5 bases from V and 5 bases from J, leaving 15 bases between. CDR3 sequence: CASSTRQVPTGELFF. The DNA for the CDR3 is TGTGCCAGCAGCACTCGACAGGTTCCTACCGGGGAGCTGTTTTTT.

The chain joins TRBV10-1 to TRBJ1-5; D is ambiguous. Germline lookup yields CDR1 WNHNN and CDR2 SYGVQD (reference sequence). Trimming removed 0 bases at V and 2 bases at J, with 11 bases between. The CDR3 contains 16 residues. CDR3 nucleotide sequence: TGCGCCAGCAGTGAGTCGCCGGGAATGCGCAATCAGCCCCAGCATTTT. The encoded protein is CASSESPGMRNQPQHF.

This clonotype has just a few counts. The chain combines TRBV27 with TRBJ2-3, with 9 bases matching TRBD1. The CDR3 is made up of 13 amino acids. Trimming at V came to 6 bases and at J to 6 bases, leaving 4 bases not matched to a gene. Germline loops: CDR1 MNHEY, CDR2 SMNVEV (reference sequence). This CDR3 is CASRTGGVDTQYF. In nucleotides, the CDR3 is TGTGCCAGCAGGACAGGGGGGGTGGATACGCAGTATTTT.

In its sample, this clonotype was seen many times. The rearrangement joins TRBV20-1 to TRBJ1-2; possible D gene TRBD1, 5 bases. The CDR3 is 12 amino acids. Germline CDR1 is DFQATT and CDR2 is SNEGSKA (reference sequence). The ends were cut back, 3 bases at V and 2 bases at J, with 7 bases in the middle. This CDR3 is CSASGGNYGYTF. CDR3 coding DNA: TGCAGTGCTAGTGGGGGGAACTATGGCTACACCTTC.

The gene calls are TRBV12-3 or TRBV12-4 and TRBJ1-1, with 8 bases lining up with TRBD1. The CDR3 spans 14 residues. V lost 6 bases to trimming and J lost 3 bases; unmatched junction nucleotides: 6. CDR3 loop: CASSPRQGYTEAFF. CDR3 nucleotides: TGTGCCAGCAGCCCCCGACAGGGGTACACTGAAGCTTTCTTT.

Comments on this clonotype: This may be a read error: a much more frequent sequence differs by one nucleotide. This chain joins TRBV27 and TRBJ1-3; TRBD1 is a possible D gene (6 bases). Per germline, CDR1 MNHEY and CDR2 SMNVEV (reference sequence). CDR3 size: 18 residues. The CDR3 DNA reads TGTGCCAGCAGTTTAAGGGGTCAGGGGAGTAGCTCTGGAAACACCTTATATTTT. Translated: CASSLRGQGSSSGNTLYF.

Ten or more counts support this clonotype. This chain connects TRBV20-1 to TRBJ2-2; D is uncertain. This CDR3 region has 14 residues. Trimming took 3 bases from V and 1 from J, leaving 9 bases between them. Looked up from germline, CDR1 is DFQATT and CDR2 is SNEGSKA (reference sequence). CDR3 sequence reads: CSASRPENTGELFF. The CDR3 DNA follows: TGCAGTGCTAGCAGGCCTGAGAACACCGGGGAGCTGTTTTTT.

The sample holds many counts of this clonotype. The chain combines TRBV20-1 with TRBJ2-7; 14 bases agree with TRBD2. The trim removed 4 bases at V and 1 base at J, leaving 6 bases unmatched. This CDR3 is built from 16 residues. Looked up from germline, CDR1 is DFQATT and CDR2 is SNEGSKA (reference sequence). CDR3 nucleotide sequence: TGCAGTGCTAAAGGGACTAGCGGGAGTATGTCCTACGAGCAGTACTTC. Translating gives CSAKGTSGSMSYEQYF.

This clonotype was detected ten times or more. The chain has TRBV6-6 and TRBJ2-5; D unclear. The CDR3 sequence is 15 residues long. Germline lookup yields CDR1 MNHNY and CDR2 SVGAGI (reference sequence). V was trimmed by 0 bases and J by 4 bases, leaving 12 bases between them. The CDR3 DNA is TGTGCCAGCAGTTACTCGCGGACGAGTTTAGAGACCCAGTACTTC. Protein product: CASSYSRTSLETQYF.

V gene TRBV9 combines with J gene TRBJ2-3; D possibly corresponds to TRBD2 (7 bases). From germline, CDR1 is SGDLS and CDR2 YYNGEE. V dropped 4 bases and J dropped 2 bases, with 14 bases sitting between them. The CDR3 runs to 15 residues. DNA of the CDR3: TGTGCCAGCAGCCCGGGGGGCTGGGACACAGATACGCAGTATTTT. It is translated as CASSPGGWDTDTQYF.